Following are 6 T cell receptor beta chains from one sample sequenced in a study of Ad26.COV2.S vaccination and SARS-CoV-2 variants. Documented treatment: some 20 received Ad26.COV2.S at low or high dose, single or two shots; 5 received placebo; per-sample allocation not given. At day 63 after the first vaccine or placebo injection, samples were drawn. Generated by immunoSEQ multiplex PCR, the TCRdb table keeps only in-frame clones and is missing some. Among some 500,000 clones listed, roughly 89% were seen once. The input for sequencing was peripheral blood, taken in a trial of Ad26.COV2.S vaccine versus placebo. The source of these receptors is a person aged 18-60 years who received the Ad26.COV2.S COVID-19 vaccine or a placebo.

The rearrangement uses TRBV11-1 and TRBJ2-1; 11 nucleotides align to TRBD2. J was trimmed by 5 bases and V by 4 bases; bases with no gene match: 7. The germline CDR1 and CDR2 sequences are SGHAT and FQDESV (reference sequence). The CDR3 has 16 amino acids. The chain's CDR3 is CASSSLAGGPDNEQFF. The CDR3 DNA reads TGTGCCAGCAGCTCATTAGCGGGAGGGCCCGACAATGAGCAGTTCTTC. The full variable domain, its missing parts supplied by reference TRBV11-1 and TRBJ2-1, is EAEVAQSPRYKITEKSQAVAFWCDPISGHATLYWYRQILGQGPELLVQFQDESVVDDSQLPKDRFSAERLKGVDSTLKIQPAELGDSAMYLCASSSLAGGPDNEQFFGPGTRLTVL.

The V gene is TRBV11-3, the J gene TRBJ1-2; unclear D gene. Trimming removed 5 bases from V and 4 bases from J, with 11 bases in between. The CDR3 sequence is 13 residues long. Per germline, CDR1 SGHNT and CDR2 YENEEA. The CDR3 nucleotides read TGTGCCAGCAGCCTGGGTGGCAGCTATGGCTACACCTTC. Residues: CASSLGGSYGYTF. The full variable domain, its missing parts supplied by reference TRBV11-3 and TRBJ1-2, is EAGVVQSPRYKIIEKKQPVAFWCNPISGHNTLYWYLQNLGQGPELLIRYENEEAVDDSQLPKDRFSAERLKGVDSTLKIQPAELGDSAVYLCASSLGGSYGYTFGSGTRLTVV.

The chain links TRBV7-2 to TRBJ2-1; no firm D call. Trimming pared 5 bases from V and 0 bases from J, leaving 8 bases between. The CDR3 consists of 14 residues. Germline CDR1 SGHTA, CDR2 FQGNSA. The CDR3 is CASSEDPSYNEQFF. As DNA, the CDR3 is TGTGCCAGCAGCGAAGACCCCTCCTACAATGAGCAGTTCTTC.

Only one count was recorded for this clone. This CDR3 reads CASSTGTSATDTQYF. CDR3 DNA sequence: TGTGCCAGTAGTACTGGGACTAGCGCCACAGATACGCAGTATTTT. V gene TRBV19 combines with J gene TRBJ2-3; 10 bases map to TRBD2. The J segment lost 2 bases and the V segment lost 4 bases, leaving 3 bases of the junction unmatched. Germline V gives CDR1 LNHDA, CDR2 SQIVND (reference sequence). This CDR3 is 15 amino acids long.

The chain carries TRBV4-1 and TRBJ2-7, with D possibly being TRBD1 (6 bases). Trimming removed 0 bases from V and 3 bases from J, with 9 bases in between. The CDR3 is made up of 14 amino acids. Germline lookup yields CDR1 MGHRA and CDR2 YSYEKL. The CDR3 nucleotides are TGCGCCAGCAGCCAAGATAGGGGGATCTACGAGCAGTACTTC. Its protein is CASSQDRGIYEQYF.

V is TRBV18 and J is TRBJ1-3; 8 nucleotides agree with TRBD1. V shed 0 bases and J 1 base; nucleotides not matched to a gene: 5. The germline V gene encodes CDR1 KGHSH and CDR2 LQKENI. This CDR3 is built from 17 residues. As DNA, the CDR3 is TGTGCCAGCTCACCACCAAATCAGGGGGCGTCTGGAAACACCATATATTTT. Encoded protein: CASSPPNQGASGNTIYF.